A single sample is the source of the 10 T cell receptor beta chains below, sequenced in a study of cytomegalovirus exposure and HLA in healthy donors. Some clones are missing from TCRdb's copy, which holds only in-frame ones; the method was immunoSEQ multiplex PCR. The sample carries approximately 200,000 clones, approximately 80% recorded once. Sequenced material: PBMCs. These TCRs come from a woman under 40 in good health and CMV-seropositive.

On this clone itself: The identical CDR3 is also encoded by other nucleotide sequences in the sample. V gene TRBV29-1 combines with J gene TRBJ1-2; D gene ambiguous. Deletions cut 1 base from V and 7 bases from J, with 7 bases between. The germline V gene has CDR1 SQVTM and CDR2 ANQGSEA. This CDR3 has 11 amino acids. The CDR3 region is CSVEGGGGYTF. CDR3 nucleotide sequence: TGCAGCGTTGAAGGGGGAGGTGGCTACACCTTC.

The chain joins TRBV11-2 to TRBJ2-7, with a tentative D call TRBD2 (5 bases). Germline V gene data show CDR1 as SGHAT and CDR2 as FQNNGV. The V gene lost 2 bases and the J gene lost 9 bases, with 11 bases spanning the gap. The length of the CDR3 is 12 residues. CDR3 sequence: CASSLSLDAQYF. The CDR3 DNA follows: TGTGCCAGCAGCTTATCACTAGACGCGCAGTACTTC. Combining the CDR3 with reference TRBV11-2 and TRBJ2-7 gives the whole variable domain EAGVAQSPRYKIIEKRQSVAFWCNPISGHATLYWYQQILGQGPKLLIQFQNNGVVDDSQLPKDRFSAERLKGVDSTLKIQPAKLEDSAVYLCASSLSLDAQYFGPGTRLTVT.

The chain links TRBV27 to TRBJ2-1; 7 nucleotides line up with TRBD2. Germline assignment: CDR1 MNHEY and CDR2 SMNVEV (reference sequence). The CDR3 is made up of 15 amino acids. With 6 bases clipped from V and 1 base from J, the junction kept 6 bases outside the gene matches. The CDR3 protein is CASRSPAGSYNEQFF. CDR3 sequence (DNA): TGTGCCAGCAGAAGCCCAGCGGGGTCCTACAATGAGCAGTTCTTC.

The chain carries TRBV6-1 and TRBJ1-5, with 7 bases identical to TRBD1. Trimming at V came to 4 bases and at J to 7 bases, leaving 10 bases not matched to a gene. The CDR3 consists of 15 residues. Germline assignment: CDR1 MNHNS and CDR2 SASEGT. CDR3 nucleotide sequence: TGTGCCAGCAGTGGACAGGGTATGAGGGGACAGCCCCAGCATTTT. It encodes CASSGQGMRGQPQHF.

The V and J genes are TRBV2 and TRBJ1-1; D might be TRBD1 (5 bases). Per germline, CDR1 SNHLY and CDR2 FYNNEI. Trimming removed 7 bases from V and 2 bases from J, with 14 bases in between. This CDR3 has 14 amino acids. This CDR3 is CASTYLDTNTEAFF. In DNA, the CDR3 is TGTGCCAGCACCTATTTGGACACCAACACTGAAGCTTTCTTT. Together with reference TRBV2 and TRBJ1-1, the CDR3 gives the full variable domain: EPEVTQTPSHQVTQMGQEVILRCVPISNHLYFYWYRQILGQKVEFLVSFYNNEISEKSEIFDDQFSVERPDGSNFTLKIRSTKLEDSAMYFCASTYLDTNTEAFFGQGTRLTVV.

CDR3 DNA: TGTGCCAGCAGCTTTCCCGGGACAGGGAACTATGGCTACACCTTC. Residues: CASSFPGTGNYGYTF. The rearrangement links TRBV7-8 to TRBJ1-2; 9 nucleotides match TRBD1. CDR3 size: 15 residues. Losses at the gene ends were 3 bases for V and 2 bases for J; bases not matched to a gene: 4. Germline loops: CDR1 SGHVS, CDR2 FQNEAQ.

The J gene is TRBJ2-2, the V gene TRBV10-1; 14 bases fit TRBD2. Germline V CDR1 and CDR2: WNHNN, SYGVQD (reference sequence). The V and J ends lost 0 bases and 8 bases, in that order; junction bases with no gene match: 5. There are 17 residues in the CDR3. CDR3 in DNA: TGCGCCAGCAGTGAGTCCGGGACTAGCGGGAGTACGGGGGAGCTGTTTTTT. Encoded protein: CASSESGTSGSTGELFF.

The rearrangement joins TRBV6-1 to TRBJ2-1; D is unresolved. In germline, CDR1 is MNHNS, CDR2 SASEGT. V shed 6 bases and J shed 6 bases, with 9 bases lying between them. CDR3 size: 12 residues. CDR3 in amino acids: CASRADTNEQFF. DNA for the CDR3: TGTGCCAGCAGGGCAGACACCAATGAGCAGTTCTTC.

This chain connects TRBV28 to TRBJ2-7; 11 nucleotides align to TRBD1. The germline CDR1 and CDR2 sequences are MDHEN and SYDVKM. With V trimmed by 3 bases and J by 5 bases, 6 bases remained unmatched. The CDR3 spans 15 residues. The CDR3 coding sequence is TGTGCCAGCAGTTTCCCGGGACAGGGGGTCAACGAGCAGTACTTC. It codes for CASSFPGQGVNEQYF.

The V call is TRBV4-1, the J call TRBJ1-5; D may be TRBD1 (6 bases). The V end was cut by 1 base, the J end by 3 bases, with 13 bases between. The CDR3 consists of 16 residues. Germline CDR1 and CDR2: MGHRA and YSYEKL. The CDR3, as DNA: TGCGCCAGCAGCCAAGGCTCAGGGGCTCTCAATCAGCCCCAGCATTTT. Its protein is CASSQGSGALNQPQHF.